This T cell receptor beta chain was sequenced for a study of graft-versus-host responses after intestinal transplantation. Study-level information: Grafts were multivisceral, liver-intestinal, or isolated intestinal. Anti-thymocyte globulin induction preceded two to three years of tacrolimus and steroid maintenance in all recipients. Points from the study as a whole: GvH clones were found in recipient marrow; some appeared first in ileum or blood. Early after transplant, HvG clones declined as circulating GvH clones peaked.

Points on this clone: Its target is unknown.

The table came from immunoSEQ multiplex PCR; TCRdb's copy has only in-frame clones and leaves some out. This sample has about 98,000 clones, with around 86% found just once. This receptor was identified in a human patient who received an intestinal transplant, so some T cells may come from the graft donor. The sequencing here drew on PBMCs, taken 255 days after intestinal transplant.

This CDR3 reads CATMRLAGIPDTQYF. CDR3 nucleotides: TGTGCCACTATGAGACTAGCGGGGATCCCGGATACGCAGTATTTT. This chain connects TRBV6-1 to TRBJ2-3; the match to TRBD2 covers 11 bases. The CDR3 extends over 15 amino acids. Trimming removed 10 bases from V and 6 bases from J; junction bases left unmatched: 12. The V gene's germline CDR1 is MNHNS and CDR2 SASEGT.